The 25 T cell receptor beta chains reported below all come from one sample, sequenced in a study of CD8+ T cells in alopecia areata. cDNA reverse transcribed from extracted RNA served as the sequencing template. This table comes from immunoSEQ multiplex PCR, and its TCRdb copy is limited to in-frame clones, with some not included. Here the sample spans 150,000 to 200,000 clones, approximately 57% being singletons. Treatment of the sample: oral pan-JAK inhibitor, 5-10 mg twice daily. The input for sequencing was CD4+ T cells sorted from blood, taken at week 24, from a patient treated with tofacitinib. Receptor source: a human donor with alopecia areata.

The sample holds one count of this clone. The chain uses TRBV5-1 and TRBJ2-1, with D perhaps matching TRBD1 (5 bases). This CDR3 is 15 amino acids long. The germline V and J ends were trimmed by 0 bases and 10 bases, with 17 bases remaining between them. Germline V gives CDR1 SGHRS, CDR2 YFSETQ. CDR3 coding DNA: TGCGCCAGCAGCTTGGGGCAGGGTGTTATTTCGGAGCAGTTCTTC. Translation: CASSLGQGVISEQFF.

This clone was seen a few times. The V gene is TRBV14, the J gene TRBJ2-3; D is perhaps TRBD1 or TRBD2 (5 bases each). Germline CDR1 and CDR2: SGHDN and FVKESK. Trimming took off 1 base at V and 8 bases at J, with 10 bases between the two ends. The CDR3 covers 13 residues. The CDR3 region has the DNA TGTGCCAGCAGCCAAGTTACAGGAGGTACGCAGTATTTT. Its translation is CASSQVTGGTQYF. Full variable domain (remainder filled in from reference TRBV14 and TRBJ2-3): EAGVTQFPSHSVIEKGQTVTLRCDPISGHDNLYWYRRVMGKEIKFLLHFVKESKQDESGMPNNRFLAERTGGTYSTLKVQPAELEDSGVYFCASSQVTGGTQYFGPGTRLTVL.

The chain is built from TRBV25-1 and TRBJ1-2; a weak D match, TRBD1 (5 bases). This CDR3 has 16 amino acids. CDR1 and CDR2 from the germline V gene are MGHDK and SYGVNS. Trimming took 1 base from V and 0 from J, leaving 12 bases between them. This chain's CDR3 is CASSESVGAPNYGYTF. CDR3 coding DNA: TGTGCCAGCAGTGAATCGGTCGGGGCACCTAACTATGGCTACACCTTC.

The chain links TRBV4-3 to TRBJ2-7, with 7 bases aligning to TRBD1. The junction had 6 bases not matched to a gene; V was cut back by 4 bases and J by 0 bases. The germline V gene encodes CDR1 LGHNA and CDR2 YSLEER. The CDR3 is 15 residues long. DNA of the CDR3: TGCGCCAGCAGCCTCTCCGGGACAGACTCCTACGAGCAGTACTTC. Translated, it gives CASSLSGTDSYEQYF.

For the CDR3, the DNA is TGCAGCGTTGCCCTACGACAGGGAGGTGGCTACACCTTC. Protein: CSVALRQGGGYTF. The V call is TRBV29-1, the J call TRBJ1-2; 7 bases fit TRBD1. The CDR3 totals 13 residues. V trimming: 4 bases; J trimming: 7 bases; junction bases outside the gene matches: 9. Looked up from germline, CDR1 is SQVTM and CDR2 is ANQGSEA.

J is TRBJ1-4 and V is TRBV7-6; TRBD1 might be the D (6 bases). Looked up from germline, CDR1 is SGHVS and CDR2 is FNYEAQ. The length of the CDR3 is 16 residues. V lost 0 bases, J lost 0 bases, and 8 bases lay in between. The CDR3 here is CASSLATGSTNEKLFF. DNA of the CDR3: TGTGCCAGCAGCTTAGCTACAGGGTCAACTAATGAAAAACTGTTTTTT.

This clone was counted between two and nine times. This chain links TRBV5-6 with TRBJ2-1; D is perhaps TRBD2 (6 bases). Germline loops: CDR1 SGHDT, CDR2 YYEEEE. V was shortened by 4 bases and J by 8 bases, with 10 bases between the two germline ends. CDR3 size: 12 residues. CDR3 sequence (DNA): TGTGCCAGCAGCGCGGGACGCGATGAGCAGTTCTTC. Translated: CASSAGRDEQFF.

The genes are TRBV5-1 and TRBJ2-7; D unresolved. Germline loops: CDR1 SGHRS, CDR2 YFSETQ. CDR3 length: 12 amino acids. The V end was cut by 1 base, the J end by 3 bases, with 5 bases between. In nucleotides, the CDR3 is TGCGCCAGCAGCTTGAACAGCTACGAGCAGTACTTC. Translation: CASSLNSYEQYF.

The genes are TRBV30 and TRBJ1-1; 8 bases line up with TRBD1. Germline V lookup: CDR1 GTSNPN, CDR2 SVGIG (reference sequence). With 1 base clipped from V and 11 bases from J, the junction kept 9 bases outside the gene matches. The CDR3 has 13 amino acids. CDR3 amino acids: CAWSGQQGERAFF. The CDR3 nucleotides are TGTGCCTGGAGTGGCCAACAGGGGGAACGGGCTTTCTTT.

The genes are TRBV30 and TRBJ2-5, with 13 bases lining up with TRBD2. This CDR3 region has 15 residues. With 1 base clipped from V and 2 bases from J, the junction kept 1 base outside the gene matches. Germline assignment: CDR1 GTSNPN and CDR2 SVGIG (reference sequence). CDR3 sequence: CAWSGGLAGQETQYF. The CDR3 region has the DNA TGTGCCTGGAGTGGGGGACTAGCGGGGCAAGAGACCCAGTACTTC. The full variable domain, with the rest looked up from reference TRBV30 and TRBJ2-5, is SQTIHQWPATLVQPVGSPLSLECTVEGTSNPNLYWYRQAAGRGLQLLFYSVGIGQISSEVPQNLSASRPQDRQFILSSKKLLLSDSGFYLCAWSGGLAGQETQYFGPGTRLLVL.

This rearrangement joins TRBV25-1 to TRBJ2-3, with D uncertain. Trimming removed 4 bases from V and 0 bases from J, with 2 bases in between. Germline V gene data show CDR1 as MGHDK and CDR2 as SYGVNS. The CDR3 is 12 amino acids. The CDR3 sequence: CASSVSTDTQYF. For the CDR3, the DNA is TGTGCCAGCAGTGTGAGCACAGATACGCAGTATTTT.

As DNA, the CDR3 is TGTGCCAGCAGTTTAACGGGGTTCCCCTACGAGCAGTACTTC. This codes for CASSLTGFPYEQYF. V gene TRBV27 combines with J gene TRBJ2-7, with a possible D match to TRBD2 (5 bases). The V gene's germline CDR1 is MNHEY and CDR2 SMNVEV (reference sequence). Trimming took 2 bases from V and 2 from J, leaving 10 bases between them. The CDR3 has 14 residues.

This clone was found a few times. This chain uses TRBV11-2 with TRBJ2-6; 7 positions agree with TRBD1. Germline CDR1 SGHAT, CDR2 FQNNGV. The CDR3 covers 15 residues. V shed 2 bases, J shed 2 bases, and the junction held 0 bases outside the gene matches. The CDR3 reads CASSLQGAGANVLTF. In DNA form, the CDR3 reads TGTGCCAGCAGCTTACAGGGGGCTGGGGCCAACGTCCTGACTTTC.

The gene calls are TRBV6-6 and TRBJ2-6, with TRBD1 matching 12 bases. Germline CDR1 and CDR2: MNHNY and SVGAGI (reference sequence). The CDR3 totals 15 residues. In DNA, the CDR3 is TGTGCGGCGGGACAGGGGGCGACTGGGGCCAACGTCCTGACTTTC. It specifies CAAGQGATGANVLTF.

Worth noting for this clone: Additional DNA sequences in this sample encode the identical CDR3. The V gene is TRBV30, the J gene TRBJ1-5, with TRBD1 matching 8 bases. CDR3 length: 13 amino acids. V lost 3 bases and J lost 6; bases outside the gene matches: 4. Germline V lookup: CDR1 GTSNPN, CDR2 SVGIG (reference sequence). The CDR3 region is CAWSTGGVQPQHF. For the CDR3, the DNA is TGTGCCTGGAGCACAGGGGGAGTTCAGCCCCAGCATTTT.

V usage is TRBV4-1 and J usage is TRBJ1-1, with D possibly matching TRBD1 (6 bases). Per the germline V gene, CDR1 is MGHRA and CDR2 is YSYEKL. Trimming cost V 4 bases and J 6 bases, with 24 bases left between them. The CDR3 runs 17 residues. DNA of the CDR3: TGCGCCAGCAGCCTAGCGAGTGTGGGGACACCGACGGCTGAAGCTTTCTTT. Its translation: CASSLASVGTPTAEAFF.

The chain uses TRBV29-1 and TRBJ2-1; the match to TRBD2 covers 14 bases. The V gene end was trimmed by 8 bases and the J gene end by 8 bases; junction bases not matched to a gene: 11. Per germline, CDR1 SQVTM and CDR2 ANQGSEA. This CDR3 has 15 amino acids. This chain's CDR3 is CSSGLAGVVVHEQFF. DNA for the CDR3: TGCAGCTCGGGACTAGCGGGGGTCGTGGTGCATGAGCAGTTCTTC.

This chain joins TRBV14 and TRBJ1-2; D remains unclear. The ends were cut back, 4 bases at V and 11 bases at J, with 14 bases in the middle. CDR3 length: 12 residues. CDR1 and CDR2 (germline): SGHDN, FVKESK. CDR3 protein: CASSPAGLRYTF. In DNA form, the CDR3 reads TGTGCCAGCAGCCCTGCGGGGTTGAGGTACACCTTC.

In its sample, this clone was seen once. The J gene is TRBJ2-7, the V gene TRBV6-5; 8 bases align to TRBD2. This CDR3 is 15 amino acids long. The junction had 7 bases not matched to a gene; V was cut back by 0 bases and J by 6 bases. The germline V gene encodes CDR1 MNHEY and CDR2 SVGAGI. CDR3 nucleotide sequence: TGTGCCAGCAGTTACTCTTTTAGCGGGAATGGCGAGCAGTACTTC. It codes for CASSYSFSGNGEQYF.

The chain couples TRBV29-1 to TRBJ1-2, with no clear D. V lost 5 bases, J lost 2 bases, and 12 bases lay in between. This CDR3 has 13 residues. Germline V lookup: CDR1 SQVTM, CDR2 ANQGSEA. The CDR3 loop is CSVRREKNYGYTF. The DNA for the CDR3 is TGCAGCGTTAGGAGAGAAAAAAACTATGGCTACACCTTC.

The chain recombines TRBV2 with TRBJ1-2; D gene unclear. From germline, CDR1 is SNHLY and CDR2 FYNNEI. Deletions cut 7 bases from V and 4 bases from J, with 13 bases between. The length of the CDR3 is 13 residues. The CDR3 sequence: CASTLAGGYGYTF. As DNA, the CDR3 is TGTGCCAGCACCCTGGCAGGCGGCTATGGCTACACCTTC.

The chain joins TRBV30 to TRBJ2-1, with 11 bases lining up with TRBD1. Germline lookup yields CDR1 GTSNPN and CDR2 SVGIG (reference sequence). With V trimmed by 2 bases and J by 7 bases, 4 bases remained unmatched. This CDR3 has 14 amino acids. As DNA, the CDR3 is TGTGCCTGGAGTAGGACAGGGGGCGGGAATGAGCAGTTCTTC. Amino acid sequence: CAWSRTGGGNEQFF.

This clone was recorded only once. The DNA of the CDR3 is TGTGCCAGCAGCGTAGGACTAGCGGGGGGCGGCATCGGACACAATGAGCAGTTCTTC. It is translated as CASSVGLAGGGIGHNEQFF. V gene TRBV9 combines with J gene TRBJ2-1; 13 bases agree with TRBD2. CDR1 is SGDLS, CDR2 YYNGEE, per germline. V shed 0 bases, J shed 5 bases, and the junction held 11 bases outside the gene matches. The CDR3 totals 19 residues.

V gene TRBV30 combines with J gene TRBJ2-5, with 8 positions matching TRBD1. The CDR3 has 11 amino acids. The ends lost 4 bases at V and 5 bases at J; junction bases unmatched: 0. The germline V gene has CDR1 GTSNPN and CDR2 SVGIG (reference sequence). The CDR3 reads CAWTGGETQYF. The CDR3 coding sequence is TGTGCCTGGACAGGGGGCGAGACCCAGTACTTC. The variable domain in full, with the rest retrieved from reference TRBV30 and TRBJ2-5, is SQTIHQWPATLVQPVGSPLSLECTVEGTSNPNLYWYRQAAGRGLQLLFYSVGIGQISSEVPQNLSASRPQDRQFILSSKKLLLSDSGFYLCAWTGGETQYFGPGTRLLVL.

In DNA form, the CDR3 reads TGCAGCGGAGGACAGGGCCGTGCTTACGAGCAGTACTTC. Its translation: CSGGQGRAYEQYF. This chain joins TRBV29-1 and TRBJ2-7; 8 positions match TRBD1. The CDR3 has 13 residues. CDR1 and CDR2 (germline): SQVTM, ANQGSEA. The ends lost 7 bases at V and 4 bases at J; junction bases unmatched: 9.